The clone carrying this T cell receptor (beta chain) counts as medium-sized. What it binds is unknown. This sample was taken from a study of neurological immune-mediated disorders. The starting material, 2 million PBMCs stored at -80 C, gave rise to the unsorted libraries. Regarding the study as a whole: TCR clonal expansion peaked in HTLV-1-associated myelopathy patients and was lowest in multiple sclerosis patients.

The cDNA was generated through 5'RACE incorporating 10-nucleotide random UMIs. One entry per CDR3 protein, called by TCRdb with MiXCR from the 5' RACE reads. The sample holds 28,000 or so distinct CDR3 sequences, about 15% seen once. The sequencing input was PBMCs. The sequence came from a man in his 70s in good health.

Here the CDR3 DNA reads TGCGCCAGCAGCTTGGGAGGGCCAGGAGAGCAGTACTTC. Its protein product is CASSLGGPGEQYF. V usage is TRBV5-1 and J usage is TRBJ2-7, with D possibly matching TRBD2 (5 bases). The CDR3 length is 13 residues. Germline values: CDR1 SGHRS, CDR2 YFSETQ. Trimming cost V 0 bases and J 7 bases, with 11 bases left between them.